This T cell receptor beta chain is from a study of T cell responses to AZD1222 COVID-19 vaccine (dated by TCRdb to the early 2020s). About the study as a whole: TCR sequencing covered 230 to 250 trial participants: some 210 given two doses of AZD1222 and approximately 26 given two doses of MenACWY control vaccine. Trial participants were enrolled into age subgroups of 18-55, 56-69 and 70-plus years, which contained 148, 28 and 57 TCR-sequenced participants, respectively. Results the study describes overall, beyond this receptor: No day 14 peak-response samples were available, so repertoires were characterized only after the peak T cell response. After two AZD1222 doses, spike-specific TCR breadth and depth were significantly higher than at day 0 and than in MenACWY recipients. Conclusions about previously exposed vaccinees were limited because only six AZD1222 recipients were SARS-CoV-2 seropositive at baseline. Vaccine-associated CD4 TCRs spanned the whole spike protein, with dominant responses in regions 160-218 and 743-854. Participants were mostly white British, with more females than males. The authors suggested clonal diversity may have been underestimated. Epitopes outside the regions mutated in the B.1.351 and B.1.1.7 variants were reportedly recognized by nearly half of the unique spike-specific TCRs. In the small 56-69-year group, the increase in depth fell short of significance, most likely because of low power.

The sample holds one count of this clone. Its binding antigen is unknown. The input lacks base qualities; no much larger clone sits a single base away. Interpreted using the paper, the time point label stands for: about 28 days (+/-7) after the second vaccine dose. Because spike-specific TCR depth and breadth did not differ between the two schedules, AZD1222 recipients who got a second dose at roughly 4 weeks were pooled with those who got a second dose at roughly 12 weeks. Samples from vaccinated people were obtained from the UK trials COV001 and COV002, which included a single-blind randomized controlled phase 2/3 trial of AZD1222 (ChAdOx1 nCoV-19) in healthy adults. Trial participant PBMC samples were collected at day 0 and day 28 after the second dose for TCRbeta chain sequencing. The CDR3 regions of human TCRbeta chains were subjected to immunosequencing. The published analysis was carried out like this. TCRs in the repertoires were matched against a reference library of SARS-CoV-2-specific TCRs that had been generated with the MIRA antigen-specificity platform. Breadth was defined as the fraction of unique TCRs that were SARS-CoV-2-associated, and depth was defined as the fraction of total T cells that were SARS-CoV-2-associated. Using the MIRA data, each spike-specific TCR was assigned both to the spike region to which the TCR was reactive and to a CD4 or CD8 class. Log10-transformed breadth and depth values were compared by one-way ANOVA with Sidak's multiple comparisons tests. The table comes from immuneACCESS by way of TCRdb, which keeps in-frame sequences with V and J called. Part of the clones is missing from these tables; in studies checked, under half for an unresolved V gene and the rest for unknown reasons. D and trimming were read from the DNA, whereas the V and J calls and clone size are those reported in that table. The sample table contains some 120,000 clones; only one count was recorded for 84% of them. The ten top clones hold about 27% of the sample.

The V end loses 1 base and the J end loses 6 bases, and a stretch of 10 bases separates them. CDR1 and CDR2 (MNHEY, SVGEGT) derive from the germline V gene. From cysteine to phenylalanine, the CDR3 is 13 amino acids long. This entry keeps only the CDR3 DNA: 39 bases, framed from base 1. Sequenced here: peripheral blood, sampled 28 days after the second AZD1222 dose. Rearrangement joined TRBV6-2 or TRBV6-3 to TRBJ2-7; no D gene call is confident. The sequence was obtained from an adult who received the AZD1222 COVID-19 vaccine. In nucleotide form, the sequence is TGTGCCAGCAGTTACTGGTCAAAGGGCGAGCAGTACTTC. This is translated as CASSYWSKGEQYF.